This T cell receptor beta chain came from a study of cytomegalovirus exposure and HLA in healthy donors. Turning to this clone: Its specificity is not known.

Clones were sequenced by immunoSEQ multiplex PCR, and TCRdb holds only the in-frame ones, with some missing. Of approximately 280,000 clones in the sample, approximately 86% are singletons; the top ten hold over 0.95%. Germline assignment: CDR1 SQVTM and CDR2 ANQGSEA. CDR3 size: 13 residues. The V end lost 4 bases, the J end lost 4 bases, and 13 bases lay between the germline ends. Overall study results and limits: Cytomegalovirus association was assigned to about 150 TCR beta chains.

The V call is TRBV29-1, the J call TRBJ1-1; D unresolved. The sample comprised PBMCs. The receptor was isolated from a woman between 18 and 29 years old in good health and CMV-seronegative. The CDR3 here is CSVGRGEGTEAFF. The CDR3 nucleotides are TGCAGCGTTGGTCGGGGAGAAGGCACTGAAGCTTTCTTT.